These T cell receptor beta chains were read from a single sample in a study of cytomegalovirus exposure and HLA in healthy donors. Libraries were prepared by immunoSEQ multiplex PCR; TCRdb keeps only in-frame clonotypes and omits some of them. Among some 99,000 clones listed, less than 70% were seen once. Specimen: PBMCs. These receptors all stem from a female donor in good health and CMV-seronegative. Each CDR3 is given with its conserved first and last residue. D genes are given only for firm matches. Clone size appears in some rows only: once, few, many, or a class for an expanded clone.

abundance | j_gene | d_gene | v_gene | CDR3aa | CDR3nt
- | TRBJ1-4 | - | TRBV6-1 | CASRRQETNEKLFF | TGTGCCAGCAGGAGACAGGAGACGAATGAAAAACTGTTTTTT
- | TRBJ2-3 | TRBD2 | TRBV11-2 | CASRRTSGGEDTQYF | TGTGCCAGCAGGCGGACTAGCGGGGGAGAAGATACGCAGTATTTT
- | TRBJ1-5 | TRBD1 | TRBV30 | CAWQGGRDQPQHF | TGTGCCTGGCAAGGGGGCCGTGATCAGCCCCAGCATTTT
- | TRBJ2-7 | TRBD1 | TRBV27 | CASGTGTGNNEQYF | TGTGCCAGCGGCACCGGGACAGGGAACAACGAGCAGTACTTC
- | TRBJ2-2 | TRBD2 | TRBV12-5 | CASGLTTLAGGTGELFF | TGTGCTAGTGGTTTGACCACCCTAGCGGGGGGAACCGGGGAGCTGTTTTTT
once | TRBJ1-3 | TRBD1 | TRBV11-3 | CASSKTGVGNTIYF | TGTGCCAGCAGCAAGACAGGGGTCGGAAACACCATATATTTT
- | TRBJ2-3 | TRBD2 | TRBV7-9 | CASSRQTSSTDTQYF | TGTGCCAGCAGCAGACAGACTAGCTCCACAGATACGCAGTATTTT
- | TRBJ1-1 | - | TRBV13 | CASSPHGSGTTEAFF | TGTGCCAGCAGCCCCCACGGATCAGGAACCACTGAAGCTTTCTTT
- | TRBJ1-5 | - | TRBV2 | CASREDSSNQPQHF | TGTGCCAGCAGAGAAGACAGTAGCAATCAGCCCCAGCATTTT
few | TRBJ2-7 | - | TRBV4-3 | CASSQEETGSYEQYF | TGCGCCAGCAGCCAAGAAGAGACAGGTAGCTACGAGCAGTACTTC
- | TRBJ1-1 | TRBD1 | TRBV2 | CASRTTGGNTEAFF | TGTGCCAGCAGGACGACAGGGGGGAACACTGAAGCTTTCTTT
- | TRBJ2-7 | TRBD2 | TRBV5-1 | CASRRLAGTSYEQYF | TGCGCCAGCAGACGGCTAGCGGGAACCTCCTACGAGCAGTACTTC
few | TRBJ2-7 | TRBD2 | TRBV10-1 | CASSEWGLDIPYEQYF | TGCGCCAGCAGTGAGTGGGGACTAGACATACCCTACGAGCAGTACTTC
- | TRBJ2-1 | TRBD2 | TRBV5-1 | CASSLGVAGFEQFF | TGCGCCAGCAGCTTGGGGGTAGCGGGTTTTGAGCAGTTCTTC
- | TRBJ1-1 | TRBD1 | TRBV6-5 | CASSYGDRVTEAFF | TGTGCCAGCAGTTACGGGGACAGGGTCACTGAAGCTTTCTTT
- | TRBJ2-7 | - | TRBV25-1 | CASSQGADEQYF | TGTGCCAGCAGTCAGGGCGCGGACGAGCAGTACTTC
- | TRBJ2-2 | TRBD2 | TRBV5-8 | CATSLEGTSGPNTGELFF | TGTGCCACCAGCTTGGAGGGGACTAGCGGGCCGAACACCGGGGAGCTGTTTTTT
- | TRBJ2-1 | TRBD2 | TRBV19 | CASRGNGRGYNEQFF | TGTGCCAGTAGAGGGAACGGGAGGGGCTACAATGAGCAGTTCTTC
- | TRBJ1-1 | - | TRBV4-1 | CASSQVERGLVNTEAFF | TGCGCCAGCAGCCAAGTGGAACGAGGGCTTGTGAACACTGAAGCTTTCTTT
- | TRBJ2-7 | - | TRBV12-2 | CASRSTEKRYEQYF | TGTGCAAGTCGGTCGACAGAAAAACGGTACGAGCAGTACTTC
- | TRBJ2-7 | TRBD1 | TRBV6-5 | CASSSQGAIYEQYF | TGTGCCAGCAGTTCCCAGGGGGCAATCTACGAGCAGTACTTC
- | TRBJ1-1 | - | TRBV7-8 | CASSLVQRTEAFF | TGTGCCAGCAGCTTAGTTCAGAGGACTGAAGCTTTCTTT
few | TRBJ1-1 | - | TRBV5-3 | CARSLVTGQKF | TGTGCCAGAAGCTTGGTGACAGGTCAGAAATTT
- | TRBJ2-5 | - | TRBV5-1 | CASSPVNIPAGPMKTQYF | TGCGCCAGCAGCCCAGTAAATATTCCTGCAGGGCCTATGAAGACCCAGTACTTC
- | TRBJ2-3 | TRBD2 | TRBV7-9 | CASSLLAGLTDTQYF | TGTGCCAGCAGCCTCCTAGCGGGGTTAACAGATACGCAGTATTTT
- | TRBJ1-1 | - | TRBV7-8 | CASSSDSGEAFF | TGTGCCAGCAGCTCCGACAGTGGTGAAGCTTTCTTT
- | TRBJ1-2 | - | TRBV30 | CAWNHQGSYGYTF | TGTGCCTGGAATCACCAGGGATCATATGGCTACACCTTC
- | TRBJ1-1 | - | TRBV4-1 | CASSQGEASEAFF | TGCGCCAGCAGCCAAGGAGAGGCCTCTGAAGCTTTCTTT
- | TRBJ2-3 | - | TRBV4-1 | CASSLQGWGTDTQYF | TGCGCCAGCAGTCTGCAGGGGTGGGGCACAGATACGCAGTATTTT
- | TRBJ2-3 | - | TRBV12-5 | CASGLVLLTGEGTDTQYF | TGTGCTAGTGGTTTGGTACTTCTGACAGGGGAGGGAACAGATACGCAGTATTTT
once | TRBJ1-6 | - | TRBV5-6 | CASSSATANSPLHF | TGTGCCAGCAGCTCGGCGACAGCTAATTCACCCCTCCACTTT